The 19 T cell receptor beta chains below all came from one sample that was sequenced in a study of cytomegalovirus exposure and HLA in healthy donors. In the PCR, 60 Vbeta and 13 Jbeta primers were used. Here immunoSEQ multiplex PCR was the method, and the copy in TCRdb shows in-frame clones only, minus some. Of some 150,000 clones listed, around 60% are singletons. Sequencing was carried out using PBMCs. The receptors come from a woman aged 55 to 70 in good health and CMV-seropositive.

The chain couples TRBV28 to TRBJ2-5; 8 nucleotides align to TRBD2. V lost 2 bases and J lost 4; bases outside the gene matches: 9. Per the germline V gene, CDR1 is MDHEN and CDR2 is SYDVKM. The CDR3 length is 16 residues. The CDR3 reads CASSLGISGISETQYF. Written as DNA, the CDR3 is TGTGCCAGCAGTTTAGGTATTAGCGGGATATCAGAGACCCAGTACTTC.

This rearrangement joins TRBV27 to TRBJ1-1, with D tentatively TRBD1 (6 bases). This CDR3 contains 12 residues. Trimming left V 2 bases short and J 5 bases short, with 6 bases between. The germline V gene has CDR1 MNHEY and CDR2 SMNVEV (reference sequence). In DNA, the CDR3 is TGTGCCAGCAGTTTAAGGGGGACTGAAGCTTTCTTT. Translated: CASSLRGTEAFF.

The chain uses TRBV5-1 and TRBJ2-3, with D perhaps TRBD2 (5 bases). Germline CDR1 reads SGHRS; CDR2 reads YFSETQ. The germline V and J ends were trimmed by 5 bases and 2 bases, with 12 bases remaining between them. The CDR3 totals 14 residues. CDR3 region: CASRSGPSTDTQYF. In DNA, the CDR3 is TGCGCCAGCAGGAGCGGACCCTCCACAGATACGCAGTATTTT.

This clone was picked up a small number of times. The chain links TRBV6-6 to TRBJ2-3; 10 positions agree with TRBD2. This CDR3 is built from 15 residues. Per the germline V gene, CDR1 is MNHNY and CDR2 is SVGAGI (reference sequence). The V segment lost 4 bases and the J segment 0 bases; nucleotides outside the gene matches: 1. CDR3 in DNA: TGTGCCAGCAGTTGGACTAGCGGAAGCACAGATACGCAGTATTTT. Its translation: CASSWTSGSTDTQYF.

This sequence joins TRBV18 and TRBJ1-2; D is perhaps TRBD1 (6 bases). This CDR3 is built from 18 residues. From germline, CDR1 is KGHSH and CDR2 LQKENI. Trimming took off 2 bases at V and 4 bases at J, with 23 bases between the two ends. Here the CDR3 reads CASSPESWTALTGYGYTF. The CDR3 nucleotides are TGTGCCAGCTCACCAGAATCGTGGACAGCACTTACGGGCTATGGCTACACCTTC.

V gene TRBV30 combines with J gene TRBJ2-3, with D possibly matching TRBD2 (5 bases). Deletions cut 7 bases from V and 5 bases from J, with 22 bases between. From germline, CDR1 is GTSNPN and CDR2 SVGIG (reference sequence). The CDR3 spans 15 residues. The CDR3 DNA is TGTGCCTTCTCTCGGGGATCCCCCGGAGGAGATACGCAGTATTTT. It is translated as CAFSRGSPGGDTQYF.

Of note for this clone: The sample holds other DNA sequences that translate to the same CDR3. In DNA, the CDR3 is TGTGCCAGCAGCTTAGGGCTAGCGGCAACCTACGAGCAGTACTTC. Protein product: CASSLGLAATYEQYF. The chain employs TRBV7-2 and TRBJ2-7, with 7 nucleotides matching TRBD2. V shed 1 base and J 2 bases; nucleotides not matched to a gene: 5. CDR1 is SGHTA, CDR2 FQGNSA, per germline. CDR3 size: 15 residues.

The genes are TRBV4-2 and TRBJ2-6; D is possibly TRBD2 (5 bases). Trimming pared 1 base from V and 2 bases from J, leaving 9 bases between. The CDR3 extends over 16 amino acids. Germline V gene lookup returns CDR1 LGHNA and CDR2 YNFKEQ. This CDR3 is CASSQGRGTGANVLTF. CDR3 in DNA: TGTGCCAGCAGCCAAGGGAGAGGGACTGGGGCCAACGTCCTGACTTTC.

The genes are TRBV28 and TRBJ1-2, with 8 nucleotides matching TRBD1. Germline CDR1 MDHEN, CDR2 SYDVKM. Trimming at V came to 3 bases and at J to 8 bases, leaving 5 bases not matched to a gene. This CDR3 is built from 13 residues. The CDR3, as DNA: TGTGCCAGCAGTTTTCAGGGGGCGCAGGGCTACACCTTC. Protein: CASSFQGAQGYTF.

The chain links TRBV7-9 to TRBJ1-4, with TRBD1 matching 7 bases. The CDR3 contains 19 residues. Germline lookup yields CDR1 SEHNR and CDR2 FQNEAQ (reference sequence). Trimming took 2 bases from V and 0 from J; bases not matched to a gene: 12. The chain's CDR3 is CASSLPSRDSFATNEKLFF. For the CDR3, the DNA is TGTGCCAGCAGCTTACCGAGCCGGGACAGTTTTGCAACTAATGAAAAACTGTTTTTT.

This clone was found a few times. This chain joins TRBV15 and TRBJ2-7, with D perhaps TRBD2 (5 bases). The CDR3 is 16 amino acids. Germline V lookup: CDR1 LNHNV, CDR2 YYDKDF (reference sequence). Deletions cut 5 bases from V and 1 base from J, with 18 bases between. CDR3 nucleotides: TGTGCCACCAGCCCCATTCGAGGGAGTACGTCCTACGAGCAGTACTTC. The encoded protein is CATSPIRGSTSYEQYF.

The chain uses TRBV27 and TRBJ2-7; 9 bases align to TRBD2. The germline gives CDR1 MNHEY, CDR2 SMNVEV (reference sequence). V lost 5 bases to trimming and J lost 5 bases; unmatched junction nucleotides: 16. The CDR3 has 17 amino acids. In DNA form, the CDR3 reads TGTGCCAGCAGTGCCATAGCGGGAGACGCTGCCCCCGACGAGCAGTACTTC. Translated: CASSAIAGDAAPDEQYF.

The V and J genes are TRBV19 and TRBJ1-1, with a possible D match to TRBD1 (6 bases). CDR1 is LNHDA, CDR2 SQIVND, per germline (reference sequence). This CDR3 region has 12 residues. V lost 5 bases and J lost 5, with 9 bases in between. This chain's CDR3 is CASSDRKTEAFF. The CDR3 DNA reads TGTGCCAGTAGTGACAGGAAAACTGAAGCTTTCTTT. Supplemented by reference TRBV19 and TRBJ1-1, the full variable domain reads DGGITQSPKYLFRKEGQNVTLSCEQNLNHDAMYWYRQDPGQGLRLIYYSQIVNDFQKGDIAEGYSVSREKKESFPLTVTSAQKNPTAFYLCASSDRKTEAFFGQGTRLTVV.

The chain has TRBV5-1 and TRBJ2-7, with a tentative D call TRBD2 (7 bases). This CDR3 is built from 23 residues. Germline lookup yields CDR1 SGHRS and CDR2 YFSETQ. V was pared by 0 bases and J by 0 bases, with 34 bases between. CDR3 DNA: TGCGCCAGCAGCTTGGAGGAGATAGTTCCCTTTCGGGGGGCCCAGGGGTACTCCTACGAGCAGTACTTC. The encoded protein is CASSLEEIVPFRGAQGYSYEQYF.

In the case of this clone: One junction end does not reproduce the germline sequence, and a read error may be involved. The V gene is TRBV7-9, the J gene TRBJ1-1; 9 bases match TRBD1. The CDR3 is made up of 16 amino acids. Germline CDR1 reads SEHNR; CDR2 reads FQNEAQ (reference sequence). The chain's CDR3 is CSSSLWTGAMNTEAFF. DNA of the CDR3: TGTTCCAGCAGCTTATGGACAGGGGCGATGAACACTGAAGCTTTCTTT.

V and J are TRBV2 and TRBJ2-7, with D maybe TRBD1 (6 bases). V was pared by 2 bases and J by 3 bases, with 17 bases between. CDR3 length equals 16 residues. Germline loops: CDR1 SNHLY, CDR2 FYNNEI. The CDR3 region has the DNA TGTGCCAGCAGTGAACCGCGGACAGTGTCGAACTACGAGCAGTACTTC. Its translation: CASSEPRTVSNYEQYF.

This clone was seen a handful of times. V and J are TRBV28 and TRBJ2-7, with 9 bases aligning to TRBD1. The length of the CDR3 is 17 residues. Germline V gene lookup returns CDR1 MDHEN and CDR2 SYDVKM. V gave up 1 base and J gave up 4 bases; unmatched junction bases: 11. CDR3 DNA: TGTGCCAGCAGTTTATTAGAATCCGGGACAGGGTCGTACGAGCAGTACTTC. Protein product: CASSLLESGTGSYEQYF.

The gene calls are TRBV9 and TRBJ2-1; 11 positions match TRBD2. J gave up 1 base and V 0 bases, and 3 bases lay outside the gene matches. Germline CDR1 is SGDLS and CDR2 is YYNGEE. The CDR3 extends over 17 amino acids. The CDR3 DNA follows: TGTGCCAGCAGCGTAGAGGGACTAGCGGAGTCCTACAATGAGCAGTTCTTC. Encoded protein: CASSVEGLAESYNEQFF.

This clone is a singleton in its sample. The V and J genes are TRBV19 and TRBJ2-7, with 7 bases that match TRBD1. V dropped 5 bases and J dropped 7; count of bases not matched to a gene: 11. Germline V lookup: CDR1 LNHDA, CDR2 SQIVND (reference sequence). The CDR3 contains 14 residues. CDR3 in amino acids: CASSPRTGSGEQYF. CDR3 in DNA: TGTGCCAGTAGTCCTCGGACAGGCTCGGGGGAGCAGTACTTC.